The 2 T cell receptor beta chains given below trace back to one sample, sequenced in a study of identifying expanded T cells in peripheral blood. TCRdb's table, derived via immunoSEQ multiplex PCR, lists solely in-frame clones and lacks some. The sample includes 90,000 to 100,000 clones, over 75% of them seen just once. The sequenced material came from blood. The receptors originated from a person between 18 and 70 years old in good health.

This chain joins TRBV2 and TRBJ1-6; a weak D match, TRBD1 (5 bases). The ends were cut back, 7 bases at V and 0 bases at J, with 13 bases in the middle. The CDR3 extends over 16 amino acids. From germline, CDR1 is SNHLY and CDR2 FYNNEI. The CDR3 sequence is CASNQGRSSYNSPLHF. CDR3 sequence (DNA): TGTGCCAGCAACCAGGGACGTAGCTCCTATAATTCACCCCTCCACTTT.

The V and J genes are TRBV9 and TRBJ2-7; no clear D gene. Trimming cost V 0 bases and J 4 bases, with 11 bases left between them. Per germline, CDR1 SGDLS and CDR2 YYNGEE. The CDR3 runs to 14 residues. The CDR3 here is CASSVALGLYEQYF. The CDR3 nucleotides are TGTGCCAGCAGCGTAGCTCTCGGCCTTTACGAGCAGTACTTC.